This TCR beta chain was observed in a study of T cell changes during pregnancy in multiple sclerosis (dated by TCRdb to the late 2010s). About the full investigation: In women with multiple sclerosis, the researchers looked at how the T cell repertoire shifted as pregnancy progressed.

V has 4 bases trimmed and J has 6 bases trimmed; junction bases matching no gene number 7. Reading the germline V gene gives CDR1 MNHEY and CDR2 SVGAGI. Taken from cysteine to phenylalanine, the CDR3 has 15 residues. The sequence is cut down to CDR3 DNA, 45 bases in frame from base 1. Concerning this clone: The antigen this receptor binds is unknown. No base quality values were provided; no much bigger clone lies one nucleotide off.

Libraries were constructed by the immunoSEQ multiplex PCR assay. TCRdb limited this immuneACCESS table to in-frame rearrangements with V and J called. A share of clones is missing; checked studies link under half to unresolved V genes, and the rest is unexplained. This sample lists around 96,000 clones; approximately 95% were detected once. The top ten clones comprise around 4% of the sample. Recombination connected TRBV6-5 to TRBJ1-4; the junction holds 8 bases that match TRBD1. This material consisted of peripheral blood, taken in the first trimester of pregnancy. This receptor was taken from a female donor with multiple sclerosis, enrolled in a pregnancy study. The nucleotide sequence reads TGTGCCAGCAGTTCCCCGGGACAGGTTCATGAAAAACTGTTTTTT. Its coded protein is CASSSPGQVHEKLFF.